This is a list of T cell receptor beta chains from one sample in a study of T cell repertoires in cytomegalovirus infection. No antigen has been identified for these receptors. MiXCR was run by TCRdb on the reads, yielding one entry per CDR3 protein. The sample shows some 940,000 distinct CDR3 sequences, about 33% of them seen only once. The sample in question was cultured CD8+ T cells from PBMCs, obtained from culture after CMV antigen stimulation. The origin of the receptors is a human donor in good health (CMV status not recorded). Some clones in this sample may be carry-over from other donors' samples. Each CDR3 is given with its conserved first and last residue. The order of the fields is J gene, D gene, V gene, clone size, CDR3 protein, CDR3 DNA. The D gene is left open where the match is weak. Clone size appears in some rows only: once, few, many, or a class for an expanded clone.

TRBJ2-1 | - | TRBV7-6 | few | CASSVGGTEQFF | TGTGCCAGCAGCGTGGGTGGGACAGAGCAGTTCTTC
TRBJ2-2 | - | TRBV9 | few | CASSRWGGSTGELFF | TGTGCCAGCAGCCGGTGGGGAGGCTCCACCGGGGAGCTGTTTTTT
TRBJ2-1 | TRBD1 | TRBV15 | - | CATSTDRESYNEQFF | TGTGCCACCAGCACAGACAGGGAGTCCTACAATGAGCAGTTCTTC
TRBJ2-4 | TRBD1 | TRBV12-5 | - | CASGLLQGAFGELAKNIQYF | TGTGCTAGTGGTTTGCTCCAGGGGGCGTTTGGGGAGCTAGCCAAAAACATTCAGTACTTC
TRBJ1-1 | - | TRBV12-3/TRBV12-4 | few | CASSKRGMNTEAFF | TGTGCCAGCAGTAAGCGAGGGATGAACACTGAAGCTTTCTTT
TRBJ2-1 | - | TRBV7-9 | many | CASSLGGRDRYNEQFF | TGTGCCAGCAGCTTAGGGGGACGGGACCGATACAATGAGCAGTTCTTC
TRBJ2-3 | - | TRBV7-6 | few | CASSLTPGPSTDTQYF | TGTGCCAGCAGCCTAACCCCAGGGCCTAGCACAGATACGCAGTATTTT
TRBJ1-5 | - | TRBV7-9 | few | CASSFDVGGQPQHF | TGTGCCAGCAGCTTTGATGTTGGCGGTCAGCCCCAGCATTTT
TRBJ2-5 | - | TRBV6-2/TRBV6-3 | once | CASSTTWDQETQYF | TGTGCCAGCAGTACAACATGGGACCAAGAGACCCAGTACTTC
TRBJ2-7 | - | TRBV6-5 | - | CASSYFSPETYEQYF | TGTGCCAGCAGTTACTTTTCGCCGGAAACCTACGAGCAGTACTTC
TRBJ2-2 | TRBD1 | TRBV24-1 | - | CATSEQGNGELFF | TGTGCCACCAGTGAACAGGGGAACGGGGAGCTGTTTTTT
TRBJ2-2 | - | TRBV6-1 | - | CASPEEGRLVGELFF | TGTGCCAGCCCCGAGGAGGGACGCCTGGTCGGGGAGCTGTTTTTT
TRBJ2-3 | TRBD2 | TRBV24-1 | - | CATSDPGGSDTQYF | TGTGCCACCAGTGATCCCGGGGGGTCGGATACGCAGTATTTT
TRBJ1-1 | - | TRBV9 | - | CASSAGSEAFF | TGTGCCAGCAGCGCCGGGAGTGAAGCTTTCTTT
TRBJ1-1 | - | TRBV27 | - | CASKVWALNDGTEAFF | TGTGCCAGCAAAGTTTGGGCACTCAACGACGGCACTGAAGCTTTCTTT
TRBJ1-2 | TRBD1 | TRBV7-9 | - | CVSSPPGQGTGGYTF | TGTGTCAGCAGCCCTCCGGGACAGGGGACGGGTGGCTACACCTTC
TRBJ2-2 | - | TRBV7-9 | - | CASSRFTGSGELFF | TGTGCCAGCAGCCGATTTACAGGCTCCGGGGAGCTGTTTTTT
TRBJ1-1 | - | TRBV12-5 | - | CASAMGQRDTEAFF | TGTGCTAGTGCCATGGGACAACGGGACACTGAAGCTTTCTTT
TRBJ2-5 | - | TRBV6-6 | few | CASSSGDHQETQYF | TGTGCCAGCAGTTCCGGGGACCACCAAGAGACCCAGTACTTC
TRBJ2-5 | TRBD2 | TRBV5-4 | - | CVSSLGQWEGTQYF | TGTGTCAGCAGCTTGGGTCAGTGGGAGGGGACCCAGTACTTC
TRBJ2-5 | TRBD1 | TRBV7-9 | - | CAADRVLQETQYF | TGTGCAGCGGACAGGGTTTTACAAGAGACCCAGTACTTC
TRBJ1-1 | - | TRBV7-6 | - | CASSSNWDTEAFF | TGTGCCAGCAGCTCAAATTGGGACACTGAAGCTTTCTTT
TRBJ1-5 | - | TRBV10-2 | - | CASRELGVSNQPQHF | TGCGCCAGCAGAGAACTGGGGGTAAGCAATCAGCCCCAGCATTTT
TRBJ2-1 | TRBD2 | TRBV7-6 | many | CASSLETSGGVYEQFF | TGTGCCAGCAGCTTAGAGACTAGCGGGGGGGTCTATGAGCAGTTCTTC
TRBJ2-7 | - | TRBV15 | - | CATSRSDSYEQYF | TGTGCCACCAGCAGATCCGACAGCTACGAGCAGTACTTC
TRBJ2-2 | TRBD2 | TRBV6-5 | - | CASSCSGPGGSGELFF | TGTGCCAGCAGTTGCTCGGGTCCGGGGGGGAGCGGGGAGCTGTTTTTT
TRBJ2-7 | - | TRBV7-8 | many | CASSFRDSYLDSVPPSPYEQYF | TGTGCCAGCAGCTTTCGAGACAGCTACCTAGATTCCGTTCCCCCTTCCCCGTACGAGCAGTACTTC
TRBJ2-6 | TRBD1 | TRBV9 | - | CASSVEVQGALPPGANVLTF | TGTGCCAGCAGCGTAGAGGTACAGGGGGCTCTCCCCCCTGGGGCCAACGTCCTGACTTTC
TRBJ2-3 | TRBD2 | TRBV7-2 | many | CASSPVGGDTQYF | TGTGCCAGCAGCCCCGTGGGGGGGGATACGCAGTATTTT
TRBJ1-4 | - | TRBV7-6 | many | CASSLIGGVYLDEKLFF | TGTGCCAGCAGCTTAATCGGGGGCGTCTATCTGGATGAAAAACTGTTTTTT
TRBJ2-1 | - | TRBV28 | once | CANSFPGGHNEQFF | TGTGCCAACAGTTTTCCGGGGGGCCACAATGAGCAGTTCTTC
TRBJ1-1 | - | TRBV19 | - | CATGQTEAFF | TGTGCCACCGGGCAGACTGAAGCTTTCTTT
TRBJ2-1 | - | TRBV14 | - | CASSNREWDNEQFF | TGTGCCAGCAGCAATAGAGAATGGGACAATGAGCAGTTCTTC
TRBJ1-3 | - | TRBV27 | - | CASRSLGGVGNTIYF | TGTGCCAGCAGGTCCCTTGGAGGGGTTGGAAACACCATATATTTT
TRBJ1-2 | TRBD1 | TRBV27 | few | CASSYRGADYGYTF | TGTGCCAGCAGTTACAGGGGAGCGGACTATGGCTACACCTTC
TRBJ2-3 | - | TRBV7-9 | few | CASSSVVGVTDTQYF | TGTGCCAGCAGCTCCGTAGTGGGGGTCACAGATACGCAGTATTTT
TRBJ2-2 | TRBD1 | TRBV5-1 | few | CASSLAPDRTNTGELFF | TGCGCCAGCAGCTTGGCTCCGGACAGGACGAACACCGGGGAGCTGTTTTTT
TRBJ2-3 | - | TRBV27 | - | CASSFQGGATDTQYF | TGTGCCAGCAGTTTTCAGGGGGGAGCGACAGATACGCAGTATTTT
TRBJ1-1 | - | TRBV11-2 | few | CATYHSHGDKHTEAFF | TGTGCCACTTACCACTCCCATGGGGACAAACACACTGAAGCTTTCTTT
TRBJ1-5 | - | TRBV19 | - | CASSIIRGGNQPQHF | TGTGCCAGTAGTATAATCAGGGGCGGCAATCAGCCCCAGCATTTT
TRBJ2-4 | - | TRBV11-2 | few | CASSLGKLAKNIQYF | TGTGCCAGCAGTCTAGGGAAGCTAGCCAAAAACATTCAGTACTTC
TRBJ1-5 | - | TRBV6-2/TRBV6-3 | - | CASSDPPQGNQPQHF | TGTGCCAGCAGTGACCCCCCACAAGGCAATCAGCCCCAGCATTTT
TRBJ1-1 | - | TRBV12-3/TRBV12-4 | few | CASSLIGPPGAEAFF | TGTGCCAGCAGTTTAATTGGGCCGCCCGGGGCTGAAGCTTTCTTT
TRBJ1-1 | TRBD1 | TRBV10-3 | - | CAIKRTGGLWAFF | TGTGCCATTAAACGGACAGGGGGCCTTTGGGCTTTCTTT
TRBJ2-5 | - | TRBV9 | - | CASSVAGSTVQETQYF | TGTGCCAGCAGCGTAGCGGGTTCGACAGTACAAGAGACCCAGTACTTC
TRBJ1-1 | - | TRBV7-6 | few | CASSIAGAMNTEAFF | TGTGCCAGCAGTATAGCGGGAGCCATGAACACTGAAGCTTTCTTT
TRBJ2-2 | TRBD1 | TRBV4-3 | - | CASRPRDSYTGELFF | TGCGCCAGCAGGCCCCGGGACAGTTACACCGGGGAGCTGTTTTTT
TRBJ2-4 | TRBD2 | TRBV27 | few | CASSSGLAGGIGIQYF | TGTGCCAGCAGTTCGGGACTAGCGGGGGGGATCGGCATTCAGTACTTC
TRBJ2-7 | - | TRBV7-9 | - | CASSLRVGAYEQYF | TGTGCCAGCAGCTTACGAGTTGGGGCCTACGAGCAGTACTTC
TRBJ2-2 | - | TRBV4-1 | few | CASSQVALFGELFF | TGCGCCAGCAGCCAAGTCGCACTCTTTGGGGAGCTGTTTTTT
TRBJ1-2 | - | TRBV19 | - | CASRGGQTNYGYTF | TGTGCCAGTCGAGGCGGACAAACTAACTATGGCTACACCTTC